This T cell receptor (beta chain) was documented in a study of blood T cell repertoires in COVID-19. Turning to the study itself: Material from acute and convalescent COVID-19 was sourced from the United States, Italy and Spain. Sample material is recorded as cDNA or gDNA derived from T cells, B-cell-depleted T cells, or PBMCs.

V lost 3 bases and J lost 2, with 7 bases in between. The CDR3 covers 13 residues. This clone occurred a few times. Original methodology: By means of reference gene primer amplification, nucleated cell counts were estimated. Profiling relied on immunoSEQ multiplex PCR, and the TCRdb table lists in-frame clones only, not all of them. The DNA was the basis for D and trimming; V, J and clone size are from that table. This sample has some 80,000 clones, with roughly four fifths found just once. This chain uses TRBV12-3 or TRBV12-4 with TRBJ1-2; D uncertain. Sequencing used peripheral blood. The receptor's source is a human donor in a cohort sampled during active COVID-19. CDR3 sequence reads: CASSFAGNYGYTF. CDR3 coding DNA: TGTGCCAGCAGTTTCGCGGGGAACTATGGCTACACCTTC.